This T cell receptor (beta chain) stems from a study of long-term antiretroviral therapy in people with HIV. Study findings and constraints: HIV repertoires spanned narrower CDR3 length ranges than controls. No data were available on ART adherence, viral resistance or therapy changes. The ART regimens used between the mid-2000s and the late 2010s may be less effective than current ones.

Running of the v3.0 immunoSEQ assay took place at survey level. Sequencing had a target that covered roughly 40,000-55,000 T-cell genomes per sample. Using immunoSEQ multiplex PCR, the repertoire was profiled, and TCRdb retains in-frame clones only, with some absent. Here the sample spans 10,000 to 15,000 clones, around 77% being singletons. This CDR3 is built from 14 residues. With respect to this clone: The antigen remains unidentified.

The source of this sequence is a middle-aged woman with HIV. Sequences were derived from unsorted PBMCs, sampled 0.8 years before starting antiretroviral therapy. The rearrangement joins TRBV21-1 to TRBJ2-7; the tabulated D call, TRBD2, remains unverified against the DNA. TRBV21-1 is a documented pseudogene. CDR3 nucleotide sequence: TGTGCCAGCAGCAAAGAGGGGGGGCTCTACGAGCAGTACTTC. Its protein is CASSKEGGLYEQYF.